This TCR beta chain was observed in a study of blood T cell repertoires in COVID-19 (dated by TCRdb to 2020 to 2022). Describing the broader study: Samples from collaborators originated in the United States, Italy and Spain and spanned both the acute and convalescent phases of COVID-19. Where HLA class I and class II types were available, the types were taken from metadata supplied by the sample provider, not from assay-based typing. The sample metadata nearly always contained a de-identified subject ID, COVID-19 status, age in years and sex. The samples were drawn from two sources: the first 160 participants of the ongoing ImmuneRACE study, and fewer than 1,500 subjects contributed by 6 global collaborators. The repertoires were released in a freely available public database intended as a resource for research on the immune response to SARS-CoV-2. The material from the prospective study consisted of cDNA or gDNA derived from T cells, B-cell-depleted T cells, or PBMCs. The dataset comprised deeply sampled blood TCRbeta repertoires from subjects exposed to, actively infected with, or recovered from COVID-19. The investigation overall reported the following: The quantity of clinical and demographic metadata differed by source and by participant and was supplied without curation.

Participants in the prospective study were aged 18 to 89 years, lived in some 24 United States geographic areas, and enrolled through a virtual design. Cohort assignment in the prospective study relied on participant-reported clinical history from a screening survey and a study questionnaire. Recovered participants in ImmuneRACE Cohort 3 were defined as having two consecutive negative NP/OP PCR tests, clearance from a healthcare professional, or resolution of symptoms. Each participant in the prospective study had whole blood, serum and a nasopharyngeal or oropharyngeal swab collected by mobile phlebotomists. Over an approximately 2-month period, participants in the prospective study had the option of providing additional blood draws and questionnaires. Before DNA extraction, blood samples from the prospective study were shipped at room temperature or frozen. The junction shows trimming of 4 bases on V and 1 base on J, and the gene matches do not reach 5 bases of it. From its cysteine to its phenylalanine, the CDR3 spans 15 amino acids. Solely the CDR3 DNA is kept, with 45 bases framed from the first base. The germline V gene encodes CDR1 SGHTA and CDR2 FQGTGA.

The immunoSEQ Assay, a bias-controlled multiplex PCR, was used to amplify TCRbeta CDR3 regions from genomic DNA. As for the authors' bioinformatics: The number of nucleated cells in each sample was estimated from the amplification of reference gene primers within the assay. To quantify the absolute abundance of each unique TCRbeta CDR3 rearrangement, sequence reads were collapsed and filtered. For each sample, productive Simpson clonality was calculated as the square root of Simpson's diversity index across productive rearrangements. TCRdb took over this immuneACCESS table, retaining in-frame rearrangements with V and J assigned. Such tables are incomplete; in checked studies, under half of the missing clones stem from an unresolved V gene, and the remainder is unexplained. Clonal size and the V and J genes are those of that table, whereas D and trimming came from the DNA. The sample table records roughly 150,000 clones; 80% to 85% of these occur just once. Approximately 8.4% of the sample lies in the top ten.

Turning to this clone: This clone's antigen is unknown. Qualities for individual bases were not recorded, and no much larger clone is one base off.

The source material was PBMCs or T cells enriched from blood (not recorded which). This clonotype was sampled from a woman aged 45-59 years who had recovered from COVID-19. Recombination joined TRBV7-3 with TRBJ1-1, with 8 junctional bases fitting TRBD1. CDR3 loop: CASSSGTGQNTEAFF. The DNA sequence reads TGTGCCAGCAGCTCTGGGACAGGCCAGAACACTGAAGCTTTCTTT.